These T cell receptor beta chains were read from a single sample in a study of blood T cell repertoires in COVID-19. Clones were sequenced by immunoSEQ multiplex PCR, and TCRdb holds only the in-frame ones, with some missing. The sample has over 150,000 clones, 84% seen once; the top ten hold 13%. Sequenced: peripheral blood. The receptor source for this set is a human donor in a cohort sampled during active COVID-19. Both conserved end residues are part of each CDR3. D genes are given only for firm matches. Clone size is stated in some rows and not others, as once, few, many or a class when expanded.

clone size	V gene	J gene	D gene	CDR3 DNA	CDR3 protein
NA	TRBV19	TRBJ2-1	NA	TGTGCCAGTTCCTCGGCTAGCAGATACAATGAGCAGTTCTTC	CASSSASRYNEQFF
NA	TRBV19	TRBJ2-4	NA	TGTGCCAGTAGTATAGGGTTCAGGGGAATAAACATTCAGTACTTC	CASSIGFRGINIQYF
NA	TRBV7-2	TRBJ1-1	NA	TGTGCCAGCAGCTTAGTCTTGGGGGGTGAAGCTTTCTTT	CASSLVLGGEAFF
NA	TRBV5-1	TRBJ1-1	TRBD1	TGCGCCAGCAGCCCACAGGGGAGGACTGAAGCTTTCTTT	CASSPQGRTEAFF
few	TRBV18	TRBJ2-3	NA	TGTGCCAGCTCCGTCACAGGTACAGATACGCAGTATTTT	CASSVTGTDTQYF
NA	TRBV18	TRBJ1-1	NA	TGTGCCAGCTCACCACCGGGGGGTATGGACACTGAAGCTTTCTTT	CASSPPGGMDTEAFF
once	TRBV7-2	TRBJ2-5	TRBD2	TGTGCCAGCAGCTCTTACCCTACTAGCGGCCAAGAGACCCAGTACTTC	CASSSYPTSGQETQYF
few	TRBV10-3	TRBJ2-1	TRBD2	TGTGCCATCAGTGGGACTAGCGGGGGGAGCTCCTACAATGAGCAGTTCTTC	CAISGTSGGSSYNEQFF
NA	TRBV6-5	TRBJ2-7	TRBD1	TGTGCCAGCAGTTACCGGACAGGAGTCCACGAGCAGTACTTC	CASSYRTGVHEQYF
NA	TRBV6-1	TRBJ2-1	NA	TGTGCCAGCAGTGAAAGGAGCCTTTACAATGAGCAGTTCTTC	CASSERSLYNEQFF
NA	TRBV7-2	TRBJ2-1	TRBD2	TGTGCCGGGGCTAGCGGGGGAAGCTCCTACAATGAGCAGTTCTTC	CAGASGGSSYNEQFF
few	TRBV29-1	TRBJ2-7	NA	TGCAGCCTCCCCGCGGGCCCCGGCATCTACGAGCAGTACTTC	CSLPAGPGIYEQYF
NA	TRBV9	TRBJ1-1	NA	TGTGCCAGCAGCGTAGCCGGGTCGGGCACTGAAGCTTTCTTT	CASSVAGSGTEAFF
many	TRBV27	TRBJ2-7	TRBD2	TGTGCCAGCAGTGCATGGACTAGCGGGAGTTGGTGGGAGCAGTACTTC	CASSAWTSGSWWEQYF
NA	TRBV7-2	TRBJ2-7	NA	TGTGCCAGCAGCCCGGGACTCGAGCAGCAGCAGTACTTC	CASSPGLEQQQYF